This passage covers 10 T cell receptor beta chains from one sample sequenced in a study of T cell responses to AZD1222 COVID-19 vaccine. Only in-frame clones appear in the TCRdb table, and some are missing; sequencing was by immunoSEQ multiplex PCR. The sample includes approximately 74,000 clones, less than 85% of them seen just once. Sequenced material: peripheral blood, taken 28 days after the second AZD1222 dose. All receptors derive from an adult who received the AZD1222 COVID-19 vaccine.

This clone was seen once. V gene TRBV14 combines with J gene TRBJ2-2; tentative D call: TRBD1 (5 bases). The V end lost 4 bases, the J end lost 6 bases, and 12 bases lay between the germline ends. This CDR3 region has 14 residues. The germline CDR1 and CDR2 sequences are SGHDN and FVKESK. The CDR3 DNA reads TGTGCCAGCAGCCCTGCCAGGGTCCCCGGGGAGCTGTTTTTT. Residues: CASSPARVPGELFF.

V is TRBV6-5 and J is TRBJ1-1; D possibly corresponds to TRBD1 (5 bases). CDR1 MNHEY and CDR2 SVGAGI come from the germline V gene. CDR3 length: 16 residues. V was pared by 0 bases and J by 3 bases, with 14 bases between. DNA of the CDR3: TGTGCCAGCAGTTACTCAGGAGGGGCGGTCGACACTGAAGCTTTCTTT. This encodes CASSYSGGAVDTEAFF.

The chain combines TRBV7-2 with TRBJ2-7; D unresolved. V gave up 3 bases and J gave up 2 bases, with 8 bases separating them. The CDR3 has 13 amino acids. Germline assignment: CDR1 SGHTA and CDR2 FQGNSA. CDR3: CASSLFQTYEQYF. CDR3 coding DNA: TGTGCCAGCAGCTTGTTTCAGACCTACGAGCAGTACTTC.

In DNA, the CDR3 is TGCGCCAGCAGCTTGAGTCCGGGGAGGAGCACTGAAGCTTTCTTT. It translates to CASSLSPGRSTEAFF. The rearrangement uses TRBV5-1 and TRBJ1-1; D gene uncertain. The ends were cut back, 1 base at V and 4 bases at J, with 14 bases in the middle. CDR1 is SGHRS, CDR2 YFSETQ, per germline. The CDR3 has 15 amino acids.

This chain links TRBV15 with TRBJ2-7; the D is unclear. Germline values: CDR1 LNHNV, CDR2 YYDKDF (reference sequence). Trimming pared 0 bases from V and 6 bases from J, leaving 9 bases between. This CDR3 has 13 amino acids. The CDR3, as DNA: TGTGCCACCAGCAGAGATATAGGGTCCGAGCAGTACTTC. Residues: CATSRDIGSEQYF.

The chain uses TRBV5-1 and TRBJ1-1; no firm D call. Germline V gene data show CDR1 as SGHRS and CDR2 as YFSETQ. V lost 0 bases and J 6 bases, leaving 12 bases between the germline ends. The CDR3 is made up of 14 amino acids. CDR3 bases: TGCGCCAGCAGCTTGGAACCGGGGTTGCCTGAAGCTTTCTTT. It translates to CASSLEPGLPEAFF.

This clone was observed a handful of times. CDR3 bases: TGTGCCAGCAGGGGAAATGGCAATCAGCCCCAGCATTTT. Translated, it gives CASRGNGNQPQHF. The chain is built from TRBV2 and TRBJ1-5, with D unclear. The germline V gene has CDR1 SNHLY and CDR2 FYNNEI. Trimming stripped 6 bases from V and 2 bases from J, with 8 bases between. The CDR3 totals 13 residues.

The chain has TRBV10-3 and TRBJ2-5; TRBD2 aligns across 14 bases. Germline V CDR1 and CDR2: ENHRY, SYGVKD. This CDR3 has 16 residues. The J segment lost 1 base and the V segment lost 6 bases, leaving 4 bases of the junction unmatched. As DNA, the CDR3 is TGTGCCATCAGCGACGGGACTAGCGGGGGCCAAGAGACCCAGTACTTC. Its protein product is CAISDGTSGGQETQYF.

The DNA of the CDR3 is TGTGCCAGCAGCTTAGGAGGGTGGGCCTTCGAAAAAGAGACCCAGTACTTC. As protein: CASSLGGWAFEKETQYF. This chain links TRBV7-8 with TRBJ2-5, with D possibly matching TRBD2 (5 bases). Germline CDR1 and CDR2: SGHVS and FQNEAQ. The CDR3 spans 17 residues. V lost 1 base and J lost 3, with 18 bases in between.

J is TRBJ2-1 and V is TRBV19, with 13 bases aligning to TRBD2. The V and J ends lost 2 bases and 5 bases, in that order; junction bases with no gene match: 6. This CDR3 has 17 amino acids. CDR1 and CDR2 (germline): LNHDA, SQIVND (reference sequence). The DNA for the CDR3 is TGTGCCAGTAGTATATCGCCGGGACTAGCGGGGAACAATGAGCAGTTCTTC. Its protein is CASSISPGLAGNNEQFF. Based on the CDR3 plus reference TRBV19 and TRBJ2-1, the full variable domain is DGGITQSPKYLFRKEGQNVTLSCEQNLNHDAMYWYRQDPGQGLRLIYYSQIVNDFQKGDIAEGYSVSREKKESFPLTVTSAQKNPTAFYLCASSISPGLAGNNEQFFGPGTRLTVL.